These T cell receptor beta chains were read from a single sample in a study of T cell changes during pregnancy in multiple sclerosis. Sequencing used immunoSEQ multiplex PCR; TCRdb keeps in-frame clones, though not all of them. The repertoire holds 58,000 or so clones, 85% to 95% seen once, with less than 0.6% in the top ten. Sequencing was performed on CD4+ T cells from peripheral blood mononuclear cells, taken in the third trimester of pregnancy. These receptors came from a female donor with multiple sclerosis, enrolled in a pregnancy study. Both conserved end residues are part of each CDR3. D genes are given only for firm matches.

TRBJ2-5,NA,TRBV20-1,CSARQVETQYF
TRBJ1-1,NA,TRBV6-6,CASNKILALNTEAFF
TRBJ2-3,TRBD1,TRBV6-1,CASSESGTDTDTQYF
TRBJ1-5,TRBD1,TRBV14,CASSQDPDRWDQPQHF
TRBJ2-1,NA,TRBV5-4,CASSLGGYNEQFF
TRBJ2-1,NA,TRBV29-1,CSAPSGNEQFF
TRBJ2-5,NA,TRBV5-8,CAGFQGPLRETQYF
TRBJ1-4,NA,TRBV11-2,CASSFSQGRGKLFF
TRBJ2-1,NA,TRBV7-6,CASSRDSLSYNEQFF
TRBJ2-7,NA,TRBV9,CASIFEGRSEQYF
TRBJ2-1,NA,TRBV14,CASSQDISLKQFF
TRBJ1-3,NA,TRBV19,CASSIYGVASGNTIYF
TRBJ1-6,NA,TRBV27,CASSLWPANNSPLHF
TRBJ1-2,NA,TRBV19,CASSRQDYGYTF
TRBJ2-1,NA,TRBV9,CASSVGSDFARYEQFF
TRBJ2-1,TRBD1,TRBV19,CASSMSTGGLDNEQFF
TRBJ2-5,NA,TRBV2,CASQTRGETQYF
TRBJ2-7,NA,TRBV7-9,CASSSQGAGKYF
TRBJ1-1,TRBD1,TRBV18,CASSKTGKNTEAFF
TRBJ2-5,TRBD2,TRBV4-1,CASSLSGGLQETQYF
TRBJ2-3,NA,TRBV5-1,CASSLDGASTDTQYF
TRBJ1-1,NA,TRBV6-1,CASDLRVHSEAFF